This T cell receptor (beta chain) was obtained from a study of response to subunit inactivated influenza vaccine. Findings of the study overall: Authors suggested seasonal influenza vaccinations each recruit few new T cells.

This clonotype turned up a few times. Its specificity is unknown. TCRdb re-called the RT-PCR reads with MiXCR, one entry per CDR3 protein. The sample yields 400,000 to 550,000 distinct CDR3 sequences, 25% seen once. The CDR3 loop spans 14 amino acids. Trimming stripped 7 bases from V and 0 bases from J, with 9 bases between. Germline CDR1 and CDR2: MNHNY and SVGAGI (reference sequence). Specimen: CD4+ T cells sorted from PBMCs, collected 4 to 6 days after vaccination. The clonotype was recovered from a man aged 50-60 years who received an inactivated influenza vaccine. This chain uses TRBV6-6 with TRBJ2-2; D unresolved. The chain's CDR3 is CASTRQTNTGELFF. CDR3 sequence (DNA): TGTGCCAGCACCCGACAAACGAACACCGGGGAGCTGTTTTTT.